The table lists the clone carrying this T cell receptor beta chain with a few counts. What it binds is not known. The data were taken from a study of response to subunit inactivated influenza vaccine. CDR3 size: 15 residues. Germline loops: CDR1 MDHEN, CDR2 SYDVKM. V was clipped by 6 bases and J by 5 bases; unmatched bases: 10. TCRdb independently ran MiXCR on the RT-PCR reads; one entry per CDR3 protein. The table shows roughly 780,000 distinct CDR3 sequences, with roughly 18% occurring only once. General observations from the study: Each seasonal influenza vaccination recruits few new T cells, the authors suggested.

The chain uses TRBV28 and TRBJ2-1, with 7 bases fitting TRBD1. This specimen was PBMCs from blood, taken 5 to 6 days after vaccination. This TCR came from a man aged 45 to 65 who received an inactivated influenza vaccine. CDR3 region: CASSPDRDGDNEQFF. The CDR3 DNA is TGTGCCAGCAGCCCCGACAGGGACGGCGACAATGAGCAGTTCTTC.